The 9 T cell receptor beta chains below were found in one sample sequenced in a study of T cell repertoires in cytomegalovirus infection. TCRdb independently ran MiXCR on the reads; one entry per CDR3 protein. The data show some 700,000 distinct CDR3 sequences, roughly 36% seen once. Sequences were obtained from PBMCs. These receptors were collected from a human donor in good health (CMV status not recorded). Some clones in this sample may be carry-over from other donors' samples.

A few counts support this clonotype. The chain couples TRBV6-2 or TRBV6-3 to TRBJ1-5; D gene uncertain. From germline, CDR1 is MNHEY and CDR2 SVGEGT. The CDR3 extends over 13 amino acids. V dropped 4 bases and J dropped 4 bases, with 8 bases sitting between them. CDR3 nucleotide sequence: TGTGCCAGCAGTTTTGACGGGAATCAGCCCCAGCATTTT. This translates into CASSFDGNQPQHF.

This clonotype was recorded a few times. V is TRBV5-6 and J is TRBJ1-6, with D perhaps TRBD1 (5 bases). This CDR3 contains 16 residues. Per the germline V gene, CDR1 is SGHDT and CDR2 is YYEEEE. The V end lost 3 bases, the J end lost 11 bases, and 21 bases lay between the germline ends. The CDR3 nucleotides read TGTGCCAGCAGCTCCCTCGGGCAGGGCGTCGCGGCACCCCTCCACTTT. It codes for CASSSLGQGVAAPLHF.

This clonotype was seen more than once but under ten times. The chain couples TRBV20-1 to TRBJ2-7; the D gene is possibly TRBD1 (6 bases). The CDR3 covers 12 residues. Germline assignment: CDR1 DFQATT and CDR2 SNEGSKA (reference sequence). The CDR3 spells CSLPDSSYEQYF. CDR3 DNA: TGCAGCCTCCCGGACAGCTCCTACGAGCAGTACTTC.

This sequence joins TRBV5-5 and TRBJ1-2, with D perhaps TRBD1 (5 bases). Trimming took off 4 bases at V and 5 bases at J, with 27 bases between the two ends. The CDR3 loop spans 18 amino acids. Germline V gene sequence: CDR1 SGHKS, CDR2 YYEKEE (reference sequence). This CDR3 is CASSPLGPGFGLGYGYTF. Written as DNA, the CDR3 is TGTGCCAGCAGCCCTTTGGGACCGGGATTCGGCCTCGGTTATGGCTACACCTTC.

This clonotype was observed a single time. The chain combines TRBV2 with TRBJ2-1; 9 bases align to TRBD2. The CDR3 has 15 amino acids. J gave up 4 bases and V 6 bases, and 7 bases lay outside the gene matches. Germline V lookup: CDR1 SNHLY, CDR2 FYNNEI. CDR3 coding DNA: TGTGCCAGCAGAAAACAGCGGGGGGTGTACAATGAGCAGTTCTTC. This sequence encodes CASRKQRGVYNEQFF.

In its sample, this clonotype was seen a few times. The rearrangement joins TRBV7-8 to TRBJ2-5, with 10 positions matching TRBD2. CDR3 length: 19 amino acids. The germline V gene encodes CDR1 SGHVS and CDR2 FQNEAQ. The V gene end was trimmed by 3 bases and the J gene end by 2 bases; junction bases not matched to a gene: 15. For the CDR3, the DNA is TGTGCCAGCAGCTTTGTGTGGCTAGCGGGAGAGACGGGGCAAGAGACCCAGTACTTC. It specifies CASSFVWLAGETGQETQYF.

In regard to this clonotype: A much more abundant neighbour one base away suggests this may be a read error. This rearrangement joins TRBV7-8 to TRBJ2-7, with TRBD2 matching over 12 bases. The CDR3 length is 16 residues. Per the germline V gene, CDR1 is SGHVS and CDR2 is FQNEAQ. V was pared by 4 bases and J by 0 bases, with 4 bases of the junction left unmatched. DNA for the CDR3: TGTGCCAGCAGCTGGACTAGCGGGGTACTCTCCTACGAGCAGTACTTC. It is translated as CASSWTSGVLSYEQYF.

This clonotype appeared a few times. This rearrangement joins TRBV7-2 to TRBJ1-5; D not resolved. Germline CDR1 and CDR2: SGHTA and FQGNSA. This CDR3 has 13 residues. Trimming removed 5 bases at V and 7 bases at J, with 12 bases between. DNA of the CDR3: TGTGCCAGCAGCCCCTCCTACAACCAGCCCCAGCATTTT. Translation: CASSPSYNQPQHF.

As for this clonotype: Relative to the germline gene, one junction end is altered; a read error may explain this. The CDR3 region is CAGSLSGNTEAFF. DNA for the CDR3: TGTGCCGGCAGCTTATCTGGGAACACTGAAGCTTTCTTT. The chain couples TRBV7-3 to TRBJ1-1; D remains unclear. The CDR3 extends over 13 amino acids. CDR1 SGHTA and CDR2 FQGTGA come from the germline V gene.